This TCR beta chain was profiled in a study of CD8+CD57+ T cells in acquired aplastic anemia. Whole-study context: The study obtained 8.5 million to 12 million reads on average for CD4+ cells from healthy donors.

CDR1 and CDR2 from the germline V gene are SGHRS and YFSETQ. V shed 1 base and J shed 5 bases, with 13 bases lying between them. The CDR3 is made up of 14 amino acids. The template for TCR beta VDJ and CDR3 sequence profiling was genomic DNA. MiXCR was run by TCRdb on the reads, yielding one entry per CDR3 protein. There are a few hundred thousand distinct CDR3 sequences in the sample; 65% to 75% occur only once, and 4% lies in the top ten. The chain links TRBV5-1 to TRBJ2-7; D call uncertain. Specimen: sorted CD4+, CD8+, or CD8+CD57+ T cells (not recorded which) from PBMCs. This clonotype was obtained from a human donor in good health, serving as a control. CDR3 amino acids: CASSLTLGADEQYF. DNA of the CDR3: TGCGCCAGCAGCTTGACTTTAGGCGCGGACGAGCAGTACTTC.